These 23 T cell receptor beta chains originate from one sample sequenced in a study of blood T cells in healthy people across ages. Primed by a sample-barcoded 5' primer and a J-beta primer mix, a second PCR proceeded for roughly 6 to 12 cycles. TCRdb recomputed calls from the 5' RACE reads with MiXCR, one row per CDR3 protein. The table records roughly 650,000 distinct CDR3 sequences, 32% of them present only once. The sample was blood. The receptors here all came from an elderly woman in good health.

In this sample, this clonotype turned up a few times. Since a much larger clone is just one base distant, this may be a read error. The V and J genes are TRBV27 and TRBJ2-1; 7 bases align to TRBD1. The CDR3 has 15 amino acids. Trimming took 7 bases from V and 7 from J; bases not matched to a gene: 13. In germline, CDR1 is MNHEY, CDR2 SMNVEV (reference sequence). CDR3 sequence (DNA): TGTGCCAGCACCACCGGGACAGACTGGTTGAATGAGCAGTTCTTC. Translation: CASTTGTDWLNEQFF.

Many counts were recorded for this clonotype. The rearrangement joins TRBV12-3 or TRBV12-4 to TRBJ2-1; D is perhaps TRBD1 or TRBD2 (6 bases each). CDR3 length equals 15 residues. Trimming pared 0 bases from V and 8 bases from J, leaving 14 bases between. The CDR3 DNA reads as TGTGCCAGCAGTTTAGCGGGGGGCCCAAAAGATGAGCAGTTCTTC. It encodes CASSLAGGPKDEQFF.

In its sample, this clonotype was seen a few times. The chain has TRBV5-1 and TRBJ1-1; 7 positions agree with TRBD1. This CDR3 has 15 residues. Trimming took 5 bases from V and 0 from J; bases not matched to a gene: 7. Per germline, CDR1 SGHRS and CDR2 YFSETQ. CDR3 residues: CASSRDSPLNTEAFF. CDR3 coding DNA: TGCGCCAGCAGTCGGGACAGTCCCTTGAACACTGAAGCTTTCTTT. The complete variable domain, with remaining parts taken from reference TRBV5-1 and TRBJ1-1, reads KAGVTQTPRYLIKTRGQQVTLSCSPISGHRSVSWYQQTPGQGLQFLFEYFSETQRNKGNFPGRFSGRQFSNSRSEMNVSTLELGDSALYLCASSRDSPLNTEAFFGQGTRLTVV.

The rearrangement joins TRBV6-5 to TRBJ1-2; D gene uncertain. The V end lost 0 bases, the J end lost 8 bases, and 16 bases lay between the germline ends. Germline assignment: CDR1 MNHEY and CDR2 SVGAGI. CDR3 size: 15 residues. DNA of the CDR3: TGTGCCAGCAGTTACTCTTTGTACAGAATCGGCGGCTACACCTTC. Translated: CASSYSLYRIGGYTF.

This clonotype was recorded at least ten times. V gene TRBV5-1 combines with J gene TRBJ2-3; possibly TRBD2 for D (6 bases). V was clipped by 4 bases and J by 0 bases, with 15 bases between them. The CDR3 covers 16 residues. Germline CDR1 and CDR2: SGHRS and YFSETQ. CDR3 sequence reads: CASSPIGSWSTDTQYF. The CDR3 region has the DNA TGCGCCAGCAGCCCGATCGGGAGTTGGAGCACAGATACGCAGTATTTT.

J is TRBJ1-2 and V is TRBV20-1; D may be TRBD1 (5 bases). The CDR3 consists of 12 residues. Looked up from germline, CDR1 is DFQATT and CDR2 is SNEGSKA (reference sequence). V shed 5 bases and J shed 4 bases, with 11 bases lying between them. The CDR3 DNA reads TGCAGTGCTCTTGACAGAGGCTATGGCTACACCTTC. It yields the protein CSALDRGYGYTF.

This clonotype came up many times. The V gene is TRBV5-1, the J gene TRBJ2-1, with 12 bases that match TRBD2. V lost 5 bases, J lost 5 bases, and 5 bases stayed unmatched. Germline-derived CDR1 and CDR2 are SGHRS and YFSETQ. CDR3 length: 15 residues. CDR3 nucleotides: TGCGCCAGCAGGAGGACTAGCGGGGTTAACAATGAGCAGTTCTTC. This encodes CASRRTSGVNNEQFF.

V gene TRBV5-1 combines with J gene TRBJ1-1; no clear D. The germline CDR1 and CDR2 sequences are SGHRS and YFSETQ. This CDR3 is built from 14 residues. V was clipped by 2 bases and J by 1 base, with 9 bases between them. CDR3 sequence (DNA): TGCGCCAGCAGCTTTCAGGCCACGAACACTGAAGCTTTCTTT. Translating it yields CASSFQATNTEAFF.

This chain's CDR3 is CASSPIRGDGNYGYTF. CDR3 coding DNA: TGTGCCAGCAGTCCAATCAGGGGGGACGGGAACTATGGCTACACCTTC. The rearrangement joins TRBV6-6 to TRBJ1-2, with TRBD1 identical over 7 bases. The length of the CDR3 is 16 residues. Germline V lookup: CDR1 MNHNY, CDR2 SVGAGI (reference sequence). V gave up 5 bases and J gave up 2 bases; unmatched junction bases: 11.

The V and J genes are TRBV6-6 and TRBJ2-1; D call uncertain. The DNA end favors TRBJ2-7, so the J call may be wrong. Germline loops: CDR1 MNHNY, CDR2 SVGAGI (reference sequence). There are 14 residues in the CDR3. The CDR3 bases are TGTGCCAGCAGTACACCCTACAGTAACAATGAGCAGTACTTC. Encoded protein: CASSTPYSNNEQYF.

This clonotype was counted a single time. Its ends do not fully match the called genes, so a read error is possible. V and J are TRBV5-1 and TRBJ1-1; possible D gene TRBD1, 6 bases. Germline V gene data show CDR1 as SGHRS and CDR2 as YFSETQ. The CDR3 length is 17 residues. CDR3: CASSPGAAGTMNTETFF. The CDR3 DNA sequence: TGCGCCAGCAGCCCAGGGGCGGCAGGAACTATGAACACTGAAACTTTCTTT.

This clonotype was found a few times. J is TRBJ2-2 and V is TRBV5-1; maybe TRBD2 (5 bases). Germline V gives CDR1 SGHRS, CDR2 YFSETQ. The V gene lost 3 bases and the J gene lost 4 bases, with 7 bases spanning the gap. This CDR3 is 13 amino acids long. This chain's CDR3 is CASSSGSTGELFF. As DNA, the CDR3 is TGCGCCAGCAGCTCGGGGAGCACCGGGGAGCTGTTTTTT.

This clonotype came up a few times. The rearrangement uses TRBV7-2 and TRBJ2-7, with D uncertain. CDR1 is SGHTA and CDR2 is FQGNSA in the germline V gene. The CDR3 spans 14 residues. The V and J ends lost 5 bases and 6 bases respectively, with 17 bases between them. This chain's CDR3 is CASSQVTRWVEQYF. The DNA for the CDR3 is TGTGCCAGCAGCCAGGTGACAAGATGGGTCGAGCAGTACTTC.

This clonotype was counted many times. The chain links TRBV6-2 or TRBV6-3 to TRBJ2-1; 11 positions match TRBD2. The CDR3 is 15 residues long. The V gene end was trimmed by 4 bases and the J gene end by 5 bases; junction bases not matched to a gene: 4. Germline lookup yields CDR1 MNHEY and CDR2 SVGEGT. CDR3 sequence reads: CASSFSGGGHNEQFF. In nucleotides, the CDR3 is TGTGCCAGCAGTTTTAGCGGGGGGGGGCACAATGAGCAGTTCTTC.

The chain couples TRBV5-6 to TRBJ1-1; unclear D gene. This CDR3 region has 14 residues. The germline V gene has CDR1 SGHDT and CDR2 YYEEEE. Trimming left V 4 bases short and J 1 base short, with 11 bases between. In nucleotides, the CDR3 is TGTGCCAGCAGCACATGGCAGGCGAACACTGAAGCTTTCTTT. Its protein product is CASSTWQANTEAFF.

Many counts were recorded for this clonotype. The rearrangement links TRBV5-1 to TRBJ2-5; D possibly corresponds to TRBD1 (5 bases). This CDR3 has 14 amino acids. Trimming stripped 9 bases from V and 3 bases from J, with 18 bases between. Per germline, CDR1 SGHRS and CDR2 YFSETQ. The CDR3 region has the DNA TGCGCCACCAAGCCAGGGCTCAGGGAAGAGACCCAGTACTTC. It is translated as CATKPGLREETQYF.

In the case of this clonotype: Possible read error: a much larger clone is one base away. V is TRBV25-1 and J is TRBJ2-1; TRBD1 agrees at 9 bases. Germline lookup yields CDR1 MGHDK and CDR2 SYGVNS. The CDR3 contains 14 residues. The chain's CDR3 is CASSEGQGYNAQFF. The CDR3 DNA reads TGTGCCAGCAGTGAGGGACAGGGATACAATGCGCAGTTCTTC.

The V gene is TRBV9, the J gene TRBJ2-1, with D uncertain. V was pared by 0 bases and J by 4 bases, with 20 bases between. CDR1 is SGDLS, CDR2 YYNGEE, per germline. The CDR3 is 18 residues long. CDR3 DNA sequence: TGTGCCAGCAGCGTAGATTCGTGTGGAAGGGCCGGTTACAATGAGCAGTTCTTC. Its translation is CASSVDSCGRAGYNEQFF.

The V gene is TRBV20-1, the J gene TRBJ1-3; maybe TRBD1 (5 bases). The CDR3 is 14 amino acids. From germline, CDR1 is DFQATT and CDR2 SNEGSKA (reference sequence). Trimming took off 6 bases at V and 0 bases at J, with 12 bases between the two ends. CDR3: CSATGTDSGNTIYF. DNA for the CDR3: TGCAGTGCGACCGGGACGGACTCTGGAAACACCATATATTTT.

J is TRBJ2-3 and V is TRBV4-3; 7 bases match TRBD2. The trim removed 0 bases at V and 7 bases at J, leaving 10 bases unmatched. The germline V gene encodes CDR1 LGHNA and CDR2 YSLEER. This CDR3 has 16 amino acids. The CDR3 nucleotides read TGCGCCAGCAGCCAAGACCTAGCGGACGTGCTTCATACGCAGTATTTT. This codes for CASSQDLADVLHTQYF.

For this clonotype: A much larger clone sits a single nucleotide away, making a read error possible. The gene calls are TRBV6-1 and TRBJ2-1, with a tentative D call TRBD2 (7 bases). Near its end, the DNA agrees better with TRBJ2-7, so the J call may be wrong. The CDR3 covers 14 residues. The germline CDR1 and CDR2 sequences are MNHNS and SASEGT. CDR3 nucleotide sequence: TGTGCCAGCAGGAGGGGGGGGCCGAACAATGAGCAGTACTTC. Translation gives CASRRGGPNNEQYF.

This sequence joins TRBV4-3 and TRBJ2-1; TRBD2 might be the D (6 bases). Between the trimmed V and J ends, which lost 3 bases and 9 bases, there was a span of 9 bases. Per the germline V gene, CDR1 is LGHNA and CDR2 is YSLEER. The CDR3 is 12 amino acids. The CDR3 protein is CASSQGGIEQFF. The CDR3 DNA reads as TGCGCCAGCAGCCAGGGAGGAATTGAGCAGTTCTTC.

The chain carries TRBV7-2 and TRBJ2-5; D gene ambiguous. CDR3 length: 14 amino acids. The ends were cut back, 3 bases at V and 5 bases at J, with 13 bases in the middle. Germline values: CDR1 SGHTA, CDR2 FQGNSA. The CDR3 sequence: CASSLVLLAETQYF. The CDR3 DNA follows: TGTGCCAGCAGCTTGGTTTTACTGGCGGAGACCCAGTACTTC.